The 22 T cell receptor beta chains below were found in one sample sequenced in a study of cytomegalovirus exposure and HLA in healthy donors. PCR involved 60 Vbeta and 13 Jbeta primers. Measured with immunoSEQ multiplex PCR; TCRdb has only the in-frame clones, and not every one. This sample has 100,000 to 150,000 clones; over 70% occur once, and the top ten carry 0.95% to 1.5%. What was sequenced was PBMCs. These receptors were collected from a female donor in good health and CMV-seronegative.

This chain links TRBV13 with TRBJ1-5, with D perhaps matching TRBD1 (6 bases). The CDR3 consists of 17 residues. Germline V gene data show CDR1 as PRHDT and CDR2 as FYEKMQ (reference sequence). The V end lost 4 bases, the J end lost 7 bases, and 23 bases lay between the germline ends. CDR3 residues: CASSSRGGTPLTQPQHF. Here the CDR3 DNA reads TGTGCCAGCAGCTCCCGGGGAGGGACACCTTTAACGCAGCCCCAGCATTTT.

This chain connects TRBV7-9 to TRBJ2-1; 8 positions match TRBD2. The junction had 4 bases not matched to a gene; V was cut back by 6 bases and J by 3 bases. The CDR3 extends over 14 amino acids. CDR1 is SEHNR and CDR2 is FQNEAQ in the germline V gene (reference sequence). Here the CDR3 DNA reads TGTGCCAGCAGTGGGACTAGTGGCTACAATGAGCAGTTCTTC. As protein: CASSGTSGYNEQFF.

This chain's CDR3 is CASGADYEQFF. In DNA form, the CDR3 reads TGTGCCAGCGGGGCAGATTACGAGCAGTTCTTC. The chain carries TRBV27 and TRBJ2-1, with D possibly being TRBD1 (5 bases). V was shortened by 8 bases and J by 10 bases, with 12 bases between the two germline ends. The germline CDR1 and CDR2 sequences are MNHEY and SMNVEV (reference sequence). The CDR3 contains 11 residues.

The chain joins TRBV5-1 to TRBJ2-2; 9 bases match TRBD1. Germline trimming cut 0 bases from V and 6 bases from J; bases unmatched to any gene: 3. The CDR3 is 15 residues long. The V gene's germline CDR1 is SGHRS and CDR2 YFSETQ. The DNA for the CDR3 is TGCGCCAGCAGCTTGGACAGGGGGCACGCCGGGGAGCTGTTTTTT. Translated, it gives CASSLDRGHAGELFF.

The chain combines TRBV5-1 with TRBJ2-5, with 15 positions matching TRBD2. The CDR3 has 17 amino acids. V dropped 4 bases and J dropped 5; count of bases not matched to a gene: 9. Germline-derived CDR1 and CDR2 are SGHRS and YFSETQ. The DNA for the CDR3 is TGCGCCAGCAGCACCGGACTAGCGGGGGGGCCCGGGGAGACCCAGTACTTC. It yields the protein CASSTGLAGGPGETQYF.

The chain combines TRBV18 with TRBJ2-7; D not certain. Trimming left V 1 base short and J 5 bases short, with 12 bases between. This CDR3 has 14 amino acids. Germline V lookup: CDR1 KGHSH, CDR2 LQKENI. Here the CDR3 reads CASSPRPGIHEQYF. The CDR3 DNA reads as TGTGCCAGCTCACCACGCCCAGGTATCCACGAGCAGTACTTC.

This chain links TRBV2 with TRBJ2-3; a weak D match, TRBD2 (6 bases). The V gene lost 7 bases and the J gene lost 1 base, with 12 bases spanning the gap. In germline, CDR1 is SNHLY, CDR2 FYNNEI. CDR3 size: 14 residues. The CDR3 region has the DNA TGTGCCAGCAAGGCGCGGGGAGGCACAGATACGCAGTATTTT. Its protein is CASKARGGTDTQYF.

V and J are TRBV4-1 and TRBJ2-4, with D possibly TRBD2 on 6 matching bases. The germline V and J ends were trimmed by 4 bases and 6 bases, with 22 bases remaining between them. This CDR3 has 17 residues. Germline CDR1 and CDR2: MGHRA and YSYEKL. This CDR3 reads CASSPLFRSGDLNIQYF. CDR3 DNA sequence: TGCGCCAGCAGCCCCCTCTTCCGTAGCGGAGACTTAAACATTCAGTACTTC.

V gene TRBV11-2 combines with J gene TRBJ1-1; TRBD1 might be the D (6 bases). Germline assignment: CDR1 SGHAT and CDR2 FQNNGV. The CDR3 is 13 residues long. The ends were cut back, 1 base at V and 4 bases at J, with 7 bases in the middle. The CDR3 nucleotides are TGTGCCAGCAGCTTAGCCAGGGGCACTGAAGCTTTCTTT. Protein: CASSLARGTEAFF. The whole variable domain, filled in from reference TRBV11-2 and TRBJ1-1, reads EAGVAQSPRYKIIEKRQSVAFWCNPISGHATLYWYQQILGQGPKLLIQFQNNGVVDDSQLPKDRFSAERLKGVDSTLKIQPAKLEDSAVYLCASSLARGTEAFFGQGTRLTVV.

J is TRBJ1-3 and V is TRBV6-5, with 9 bases lining up with TRBD1. J was trimmed by 3 bases and V by 3 bases; bases with no gene match: 6. Germline assignment: CDR1 MNHEY and CDR2 SVGAGI. This CDR3 is 16 amino acids long. The CDR3 reads CASSYVGQGHGNTIYF. The CDR3 nucleotides are TGTGCCAGCAGTTATGTCGGACAGGGGCATGGAAACACCATATATTTT.

This clone was counted once. The rearrangement links TRBV9 to TRBJ2-6; no clear D gene. V lost 4 bases and J 0 bases, leaving 23 bases between the germline ends. Per the germline V gene, CDR1 is SGDLS and CDR2 is YYNGEE. The CDR3 runs 20 residues. The CDR3 region has the DNA TGTGCCAGCAGCCCCCTGATGACGCAGGTTCTTTACTCTGGGGCCAACGTCCTGACTTTC. Translation: CASSPLMTQVLYSGANVLTF.

V gene TRBV2 combines with J gene TRBJ2-1; the D gene is possibly TRBD2 (5 bases). Germline V gene sequence: CDR1 SNHLY, CDR2 FYNNEI. V was cut by 7 bases and J by 0 bases, with 13 bases left in between. CDR3 length: 15 residues. The CDR3 coding sequence is TGTGCCAGCAAGCCCCCCCGGGGCTCCTACAATGAGCAGTTCTTC. Residues: CASKPPRGSYNEQFF.

This clone is a singleton in its sample. The chain recombines TRBV12-5 with TRBJ2-2; 7 nucleotides line up with TRBD1. This CDR3 spans 15 amino acids. Trimming removed 5 bases from V and 9 bases from J; junction bases left unmatched: 12. CDR1 is LGHNT, CDR2 FRNRAP, per germline. The CDR3 loop is CASGPGDSSHRELFF. The CDR3 nucleotides read TGTGCTAGTGGTCCTGGGGACAGCTCCCACCGGGAGCTGTTTTTT.

The gene calls are TRBV6-5 and TRBJ1-2, with TRBD1 identical over 7 bases. Germline V gives CDR1 MNHEY, CDR2 SVGAGI. This CDR3 comprises 15 residues. V gave up 4 bases and J gave up 2 bases; unmatched junction bases: 7. Here the CDR3 reads CASSSGTVRNYGYTF. DNA for the CDR3: TGTGCCAGCAGTTCTGGGACAGTAAGGAACTATGGCTACACCTTC.

This chain joins TRBV2 and TRBJ1-5, with 7 bases that match TRBD1. Germline V lookup: CDR1 SNHLY, CDR2 FYNNEI. The ends lost 7 bases at V and 11 bases at J; junction bases unmatched: 20. This CDR3 region has 16 residues. The CDR3 sequence is CASIKDRASPQLTQHF. CDR3 sequence (DNA): TGTGCCAGCATAAAAGACAGGGCTAGTCCCCAATTAACCCAGCATTTT.

J is TRBJ2-7 and V is TRBV5-5; D is unclear. Trimming removed 0 bases at V and 3 bases at J, with 7 bases between. CDR3 length: 13 residues. Germline V CDR1 and CDR2: SGHKS, YYEKEE (reference sequence). The CDR3 loop is CASSLDNSYEQYF. CDR3 sequence (DNA): TGTGCCAGCAGCTTGGACAACAGCTACGAGCAGTACTTC.

The rearrangement uses TRBV19 and TRBJ1-1, with TRBD1 identical over 8 bases. Germline V gene sequence: CDR1 LNHDA, CDR2 SQIVND (reference sequence). The CDR3 runs to 20 residues. After removal of 7 bases from V and 3 bases from J, the junction contained 25 bases not matched to a gene. The DNA of the CDR3 is TGTGCCAGTATCCTACCCCACGACAGGGGATGGAAAGGTAAGTACACTGAAGCTTTCTTT. Protein sequence: CASILPHDRGWKGKYTEAFF.

The J gene is TRBJ2-1, the V gene TRBV30; a possible D gene is TRBD2 (5 bases). This CDR3 comprises 16 residues. From germline, CDR1 is GTSNPN and CDR2 SVGIG (reference sequence). The V end was cut by 4 bases, the J end by 6 bases, with 22 bases between. CDR3 coding DNA: TGTGCCTGGATGGCCCCCAGAGTAAGCGGAAGCAATGAGCAGTTCTTC. Protein sequence: CAWMAPRVSGSNEQFF.

The V call is TRBV6-1, the J call TRBJ2-7; 11 nucleotides match TRBD2. Germline V gene lookup returns CDR1 MNHNS and CDR2 SASEGT. With V trimmed by 11 bases and J by 5 bases, 8 bases remained unmatched. The CDR3 consists of 13 residues. CDR3 nucleotides: TGTGCCTCTCTAGCGGGGGGCGGGAACGAGCAGTACTTC. This gives the protein CASLAGGGNEQYF.

This clone came up once. V gene TRBV2 combines with J gene TRBJ1-2; D is perhaps TRBD1 (6 bases). The CDR3 length is 12 residues. Germline loops: CDR1 SNHLY, CDR2 FYNNEI. The V end lost 1 base, the J end lost 7 bases, and 7 bases lay between the germline ends. This CDR3 is CASSEGDTGYTF. As DNA, the CDR3 is TGTGCCAGCAGTGAAGGGGACACTGGCTACACCTTC.

The rearrangement uses TRBV18 and TRBJ2-6; TRBD1 is a possible D gene (6 bases). From germline, CDR1 is KGHSH and CDR2 LQKENI. Trimming left V 7 bases short and J 3 bases short, with 10 bases between. This CDR3 spans 14 amino acids. The CDR3 is CASFRGLGANVLTF. The CDR3 region has the DNA TGTGCCAGCTTCAGGGGTCTTGGGGCCAACGTCCTGACTTTC.

The J gene is TRBJ2-2, the V gene TRBV30; D gene ambiguous. This CDR3 comprises 15 residues. V was clipped by 3 bases and J by 1 base, with 12 bases between them. Germline V lookup: CDR1 GTSNPN, CDR2 SVGIG (reference sequence). The CDR3, as DNA: TGTGCCTGGAGGACCGGGTCCCTGAACACCGGGGAGCTGTTTTTT. Its protein product is CAWRTGSLNTGELFF.